This entry lists 11 T cell receptor beta chains sequenced from one sample in a study of blood T cell repertoires in COVID-19. Only in-frame clones appear in the TCRdb table, and some are missing; sequencing was by immunoSEQ multiplex PCR. The sample holds a few hundred thousand clones, about 89% seen once. The sample consisted of peripheral blood. These receptors came from a woman aged 25 to 39 with COVID-19, enrolled during active disease.

J is TRBJ1-4 and V is TRBV3-1 (or the pseudogene TRBV3-2), with 9 bases aligning to TRBD1. Germline lookup yields CDR1 LGHDT and CDR2 YNNKEL (reference sequence). V dropped 4 bases and J dropped 6; count of bases not matched to a gene: 6. This CDR3 contains 15 residues. The CDR3 bases are TGTGCCAGCAGCCCGGGGGGACAGGGTGATGAAAAACTGTTTTTT. Translation gives CASSPGGQGDEKLFF.

The chain joins TRBV9 to TRBJ2-3; the match to TRBD2 covers 8 bases. With V trimmed by 0 bases and J by 4 bases, 7 bases remained unmatched. CDR3 size: 16 residues. Germline V gene data show CDR1 as SGDLS and CDR2 as YYNGEE. In DNA form, the CDR3 reads TGTGCCAGCAGCGTAGAGGTTAGCGGGATGGCAGATACGCAGTATTTT. Protein product: CASSVEVSGMADTQYF.

V gene TRBV11-2 combines with J gene TRBJ2-3; 8 nucleotides align to TRBD2. Trimming removed 3 bases from V and 9 bases from J; junction bases left unmatched: 11. Germline V gene data show CDR1 as SGHAT and CDR2 as FQNNGV. CDR3 length: 15 residues. The chain's CDR3 is CASSLGGTRAGTQYF. CDR3 sequence (DNA): TGTGCCAGCAGCTTGGGAGGGACTAGGGCAGGGACGCAGTATTTT.

The chain couples TRBV4-3 to TRBJ2-5; perhaps TRBD2 as D (5 bases). The CDR3 is made up of 14 amino acids. Germline V CDR1 and CDR2: LGHNA, YSLEER. V was trimmed by 3 bases and J by 2 bases, leaving 10 bases between them. In DNA, the CDR3 is TGCGCCAGCAGCCATGGACTCCCGCAAGAGACCCAGTACTTC. This codes for CASSHGLPQETQYF.

The CDR3 nucleotides read TGTGCCTGGAGACTAGCGGGAGCCTCCGGGGAGCTGTTTTTT. This encodes CAWRLAGASGELFF. The chain is built from TRBV30 and TRBJ2-2, with 11 bases aligning to TRBD2. This CDR3 has 14 amino acids. Germline CDR1 GTSNPN, CDR2 SVGIG (reference sequence). V was clipped by 3 bases and J by 6 bases; unmatched bases: 3.

This rearrangement joins TRBV28 to TRBJ1-6; 7 nucleotides line up with TRBD1. This CDR3 comprises 14 residues. The ends lost 4 bases at V and 11 bases at J; junction bases unmatched: 8. Germline CDR1 is MDHEN and CDR2 is SYDVKM. The CDR3 loop is CASSSRQGRPPLHF. CDR3 nucleotide sequence: TGTGCCAGCAGTTCCAGACAGGGAAGGCCACCCCTCCACTTT.

V is TRBV6-1 and J is TRBJ2-7; 9 bases are a match to TRBD2. J lost 5 bases, V lost 2 bases, and 7 bases had no gene match. From germline, CDR1 is MNHNS and CDR2 SASEGT. This CDR3 region has 15 residues. The CDR3 nucleotides are TGTGCCAGCAGTGAACCCTGGGTAGCGGGAGACGAGCAGTACTTC. Translating gives CASSEPWVAGDEQYF.

The rearrangement joins TRBV2 to TRBJ1-1, with 7 bases fitting TRBD1. Germline assignment: CDR1 SNHLY and CDR2 FYNNEI. The CDR3 spans 14 residues. Trimming took 6 bases from V and 0 from J; bases not matched to a gene: 4. The CDR3 DNA reads as TGTGCCAGCAGCTACACAGGGGTGAACACTGAAGCTTTCTTT. It translates to CASSYTGVNTEAFF.

The V gene is TRBV10-1, the J gene TRBJ2-3; no firm D call. Per germline, CDR1 WNHNN and CDR2 SYGVQD (reference sequence). The CDR3 is made up of 13 amino acids. Trimming took off 5 bases at V and 7 bases at J, with 13 bases between the two ends. The CDR3 sequence is CASSPHQTNTQYF. The CDR3 nucleotides read TGCGCCAGCAGTCCTCACCAAACAAATACGCAGTATTTT.

The rearrangement uses TRBV9 and TRBJ1-2, with 9 positions matching TRBD1. The trim removed 0 bases at V and 5 bases at J, leaving 5 bases unmatched. This CDR3 spans 15 amino acids. Germline values: CDR1 SGDLS, CDR2 YYNGEE. This CDR3 reads CASSVDGQGFYGYTF. The CDR3 bases are TGTGCCAGCAGCGTAGACGGACAGGGGTTTTATGGCTACACCTTC. Filled out from reference TRBV9 and TRBJ1-2, the complete variable domain reads DSGVTQTPKHLITATGQRVTLRCSPRSGDLSVYWYQQSLDQGLQFLIQYYNGEERAKGNILERFSAQQFPDLHSELNLSSLELGDSALYFCASSVDGQGFYGYTFGSGTRLTVV.

This sequence joins TRBV28 and TRBJ2-5; TRBD1 matches 9 bases. CDR3 length: 15 amino acids. CDR1 is MDHEN, CDR2 SYDVKM, per germline. J gave up 5 bases and V 1 base, and 5 bases lay outside the gene matches. CDR3: CASSLSGQGGETQYF. DNA of the CDR3: TGTGCCAGCAGTTTATCGGGACAGGGTGGGGAGACCCAGTACTTC.